The clone carrying this TCR beta chain was counted once. Its antigen remains unidentified. The table came from immunoSEQ multiplex PCR; TCRdb's copy has only in-frame clones and leaves some out. Among around 150,000 clones listed, about nine tenths were seen once. These data are taken from a study of T cell responses to AZD1222 COVID-19 vaccine. Notes on the study in general: Following two doses of AZD1222, Spike-specific TCR breadth and depth rose. White British donors predominated, females outnumbered males, and clonal diversity was possibly underestimated.

CDR3 length equals 15 residues. Germline CDR1 SGHTA, CDR2 FQGNSA. The ends were cut back, 2 bases at V and 3 bases at J, with 14 bases in the middle. V usage is TRBV7-2 and J usage is TRBJ2-7; D tentatively fits TRBD1 or TRBD2 (5 bases each). Sequenced here: peripheral blood, sampled on day 0 of AZD1222 vaccination. This sequence originates from an adult in good health. In DNA, the CDR3 is TGTGCCAGCAGCTTAATCCAAAGGGGAGACTACGAGCAGTACTTC. Amino acids: CASSLIQRGDYEQYF.